This T cell receptor (beta chain) was identified during a study of T cells in Graves' hyperthyroidism and ophthalmopathy. Across the whole study: Staff took peripheral blood when the initial diagnosis was made, before any treatment began.

Germline values: CDR1 SGHDT, CDR2 YYEEEE. V lost 4 bases and J 2 bases, leaving 19 bases between the germline ends. This CDR3 has 17 amino acids. This clonotype was counted at least ten times. The TCR beta CDR3 regions underwent amplification using RNA transcripts as the source. An initial round of RT-PCR targeting the TCR CDR3 relied on the HTBI primer set. TCRdb recomputed calls from the multiplex PCR reads with MiXCR, one row per CDR3 protein. The table has fewer than 550,000 distinct CDR3 sequences, 15% to 17% seen once. No ophthalmopathy progression within 18 months constituted stable Graves' hyperthyroidism. Every diagnosis used clinical symptoms, serum thyroxine and TRAb, thyroid ultrasound and orbital computed tomography. PBMCs were obtained from approximately 10 ml fresh peripheral blood.

The clonotype comes from a woman aged 18-35 years with Graves' hyperthyroidism. Source material: blood. This chain uses TRBV5-6 with TRBJ1-5; TRBD1 might be the D (5 bases). CDR3 sequence (DNA): TGTGCCAGCAGCCGGAGGGGTTCAGGAATTGGCAATCAGCCCCAGCATTTT. It codes for CASSRRGSGIGNQPQHF.